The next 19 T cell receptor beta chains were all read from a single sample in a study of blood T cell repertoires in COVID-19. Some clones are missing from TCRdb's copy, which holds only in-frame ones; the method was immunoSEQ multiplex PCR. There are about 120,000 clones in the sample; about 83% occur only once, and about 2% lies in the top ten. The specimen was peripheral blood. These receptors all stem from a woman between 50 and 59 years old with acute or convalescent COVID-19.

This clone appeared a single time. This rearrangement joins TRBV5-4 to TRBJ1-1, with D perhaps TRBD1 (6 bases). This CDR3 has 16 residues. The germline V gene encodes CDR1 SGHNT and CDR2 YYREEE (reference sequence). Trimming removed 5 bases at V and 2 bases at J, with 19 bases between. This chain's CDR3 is CASSRTSGHINTEAFF. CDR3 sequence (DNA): TGTGCCAGCAGTAGGACTTCGGGACATATTAACACTGAAGCTTTCTTT.

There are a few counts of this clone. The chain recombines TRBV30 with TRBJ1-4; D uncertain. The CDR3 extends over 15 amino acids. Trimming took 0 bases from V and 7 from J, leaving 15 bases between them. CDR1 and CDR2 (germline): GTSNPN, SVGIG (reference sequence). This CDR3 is CAWSVASWYPEKLFF. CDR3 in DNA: TGTGCCTGGAGTGTAGCGTCGTGGTATCCTGAAAAACTGTTTTTT.

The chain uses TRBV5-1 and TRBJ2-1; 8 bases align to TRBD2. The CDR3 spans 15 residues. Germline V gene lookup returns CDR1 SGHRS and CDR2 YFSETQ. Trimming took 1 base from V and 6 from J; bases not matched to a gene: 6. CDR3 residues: CASSLTSGAFNEQFF. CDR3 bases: TGCGCCAGCAGCTTGACTAGCGGAGCCTTCAATGAGCAGTTCTTC. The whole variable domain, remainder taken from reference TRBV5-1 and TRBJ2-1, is KAGVTQTPRYLIKTRGQQVTLSCSPISGHRSVSWYQQTPGQGLQFLFEYFSETQRNKGNFPGRFSGRQFSNSRSEMNVSTLELGDSALYLCASSLTSGAFNEQFFGPGTRLTVL.

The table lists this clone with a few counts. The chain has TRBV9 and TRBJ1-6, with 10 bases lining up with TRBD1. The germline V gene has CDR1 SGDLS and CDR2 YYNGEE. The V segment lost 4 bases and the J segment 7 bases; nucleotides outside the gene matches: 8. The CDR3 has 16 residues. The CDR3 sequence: CASSPRGTGENSPLHF. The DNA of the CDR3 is TGTGCCAGCAGCCCGAGGGGGACAGGGGAGAATTCACCCCTCCACTTT.

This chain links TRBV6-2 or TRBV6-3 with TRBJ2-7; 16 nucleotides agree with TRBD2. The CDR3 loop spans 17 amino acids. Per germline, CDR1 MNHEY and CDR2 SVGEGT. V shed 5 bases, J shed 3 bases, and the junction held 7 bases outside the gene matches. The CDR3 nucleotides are TGTGCCAGCAGTCCCGGGACTAGCGGGAGGGCCAACTACGAGCAGTACTTC. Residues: CASSPGTSGRANYEQYF.

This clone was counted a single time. The CDR3 DNA sequence: TGTGCCAGCAGTACCGGTCGGGGTCAGGTAGCCTACGAGCAGTACTTC. Translating it yields CASSTGRGQVAYEQYF. This chain connects TRBV27 to TRBJ2-7; D might be TRBD2 (5 bases). V lost 5 bases, J lost 2 bases, and 19 bases lay in between. Germline CDR1 is MNHEY and CDR2 is SMNVEV (reference sequence). The CDR3 runs 16 residues.

The CDR3, as DNA: TGTGCTAGTGGCCGGGACACACCTCAAGAGACCCAGTACTTC. Encoded protein: CASGRDTPQETQYF. The chain employs TRBV12-5 and TRBJ2-5; maybe TRBD1 (6 bases). From germline, CDR1 is LGHNT and CDR2 FRNRAP. V was clipped by 6 bases and J by 2 bases, with 13 bases between them. The CDR3 contains 14 residues. The whole variable domain, filled in from reference TRBV12-5 and TRBJ2-5, reads DARVTQTPRHKVTEMGQEVTMRCQPILGHNTVFWYRQTMMQGLELLAYFRNRAPLDDSGMPKDRFSAEMPDATLATLKIQPSEPRDSAVYFCASGRDTPQETQYFGPGTRLLVL.

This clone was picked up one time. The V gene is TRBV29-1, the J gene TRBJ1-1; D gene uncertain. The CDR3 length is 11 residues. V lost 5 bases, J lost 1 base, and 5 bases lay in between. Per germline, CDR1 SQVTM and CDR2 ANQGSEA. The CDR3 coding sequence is TGCAGCGTTACCAGGAACACTGAAGCTTTCTTT. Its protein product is CSVTRNTEAFF.

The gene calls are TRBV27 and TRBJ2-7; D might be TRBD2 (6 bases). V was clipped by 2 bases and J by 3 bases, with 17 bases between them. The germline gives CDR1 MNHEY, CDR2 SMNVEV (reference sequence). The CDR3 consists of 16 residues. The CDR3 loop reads CASSLRGGVMIYEQYF. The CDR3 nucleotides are TGTGCCAGCAGTTTAAGAGGCGGGGTCATGATCTACGAGCAGTACTTC.

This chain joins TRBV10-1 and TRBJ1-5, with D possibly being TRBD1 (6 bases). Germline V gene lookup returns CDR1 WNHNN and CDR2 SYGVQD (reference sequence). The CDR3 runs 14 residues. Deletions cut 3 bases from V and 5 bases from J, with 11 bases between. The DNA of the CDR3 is TGCGCCAGCAGTGATGGACAGCCCCATCAGCCCCAGCATTTT. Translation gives CASSDGQPHQPQHF.

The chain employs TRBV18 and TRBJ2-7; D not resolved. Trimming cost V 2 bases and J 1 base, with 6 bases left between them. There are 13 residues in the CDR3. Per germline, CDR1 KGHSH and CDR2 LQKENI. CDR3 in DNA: TGTGCCAGCTCACCAGTCAATTCCTACGAGCAGTACTTC. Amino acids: CASSPVNSYEQYF.

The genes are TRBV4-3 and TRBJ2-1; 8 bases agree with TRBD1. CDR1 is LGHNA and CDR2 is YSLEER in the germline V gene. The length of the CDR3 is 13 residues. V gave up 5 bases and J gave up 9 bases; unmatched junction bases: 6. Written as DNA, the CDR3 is TGCGCCAGCAGCTTACAGGGGGGCGGTGAGCAGTTCTTC. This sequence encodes CASSLQGGGEQFF.

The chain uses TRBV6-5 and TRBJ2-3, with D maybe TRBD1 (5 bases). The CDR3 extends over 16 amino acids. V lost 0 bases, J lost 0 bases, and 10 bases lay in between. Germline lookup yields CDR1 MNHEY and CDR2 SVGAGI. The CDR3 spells CASSYSRTTSTDTQYF. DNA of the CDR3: TGTGCCAGCAGTTACTCGAGGACAACTAGCACAGATACGCAGTATTTT.

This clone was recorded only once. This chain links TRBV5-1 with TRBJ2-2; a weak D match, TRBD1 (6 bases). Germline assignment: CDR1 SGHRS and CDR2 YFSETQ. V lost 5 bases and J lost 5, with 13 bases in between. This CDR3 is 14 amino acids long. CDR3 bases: TGCGCCAGCAGTCGGGACACTTCTACCGGGGAGCTGTTTTTT. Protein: CASSRDTSTGELFF. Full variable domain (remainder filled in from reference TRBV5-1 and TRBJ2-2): KAGVTQTPRYLIKTRGQQVTLSCSPISGHRSVSWYQQTPGQGLQFLFEYFSETQRNKGNFPGRFSGRQFSNSRSEMNVSTLELGDSALYLCASSRDTSTGELFFGEGSRLTVL.

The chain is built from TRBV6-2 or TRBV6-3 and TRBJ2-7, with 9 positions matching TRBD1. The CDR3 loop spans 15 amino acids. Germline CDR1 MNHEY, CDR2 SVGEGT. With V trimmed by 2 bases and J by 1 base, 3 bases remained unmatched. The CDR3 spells CASSYPGTGSYEQYF. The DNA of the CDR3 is TGTGCCAGCAGTTACCCCGGGACAGGGTCCTACGAGCAGTACTTC.

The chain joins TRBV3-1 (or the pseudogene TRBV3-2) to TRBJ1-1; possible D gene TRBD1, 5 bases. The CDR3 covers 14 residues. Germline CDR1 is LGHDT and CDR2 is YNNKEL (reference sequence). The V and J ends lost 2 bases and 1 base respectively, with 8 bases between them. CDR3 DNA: TGTGCCAGCAGCCAAAGCGGGGGGAACACTGAAGCTTTCTTT. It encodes CASSQSGGNTEAFF.

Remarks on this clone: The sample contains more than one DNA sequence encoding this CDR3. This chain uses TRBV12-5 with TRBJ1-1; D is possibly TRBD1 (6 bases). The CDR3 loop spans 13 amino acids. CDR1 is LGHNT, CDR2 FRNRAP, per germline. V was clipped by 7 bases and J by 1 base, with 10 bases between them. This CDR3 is CASAPTGNTEAFF. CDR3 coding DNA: TGTGCTAGTGCCCCGACAGGGAACACTGAAGCTTTCTTT.

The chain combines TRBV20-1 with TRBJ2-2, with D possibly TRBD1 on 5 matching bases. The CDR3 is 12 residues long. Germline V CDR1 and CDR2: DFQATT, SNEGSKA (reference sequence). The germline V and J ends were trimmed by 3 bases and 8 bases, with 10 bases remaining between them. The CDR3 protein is CSASGPGGELFF. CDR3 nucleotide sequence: TGCAGTGCTAGTGGTCCAGGGGGGGAGCTGTTTTTT.

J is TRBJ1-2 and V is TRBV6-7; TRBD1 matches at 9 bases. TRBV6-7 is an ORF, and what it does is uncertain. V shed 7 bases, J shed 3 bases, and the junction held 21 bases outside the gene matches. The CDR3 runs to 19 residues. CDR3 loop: CASKLDSKDRGRGDYGYTF. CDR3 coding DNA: TGTGCCAGCAAACTCGATTCTAAGGACAGGGGAAGGGGGGACTATGGCTACACCTTC.